This T cell receptor (beta chain) was sequenced in a study of T cell responses to AZD1222 COVID-19 vaccine. V was pared by 7 bases and J by 11 bases, with 12 bases between. The CDR3 has 11 amino acids. Germline loops: CDR1 MNHNS, CDR2 SASEGT. Generated by immunoSEQ multiplex PCR, the TCRdb table keeps only in-frame clones and is missing some. This sample has about 180,000 clones; 85% to 90% occur once, and the top ten carry approximately 1.6%. The V call is TRBV6-1, the J call TRBJ1-5; no firm D call. This TCR was sampled from an adult in good health. The input for sequencing was peripheral blood, taken on day 0 of AZD1222 vaccination. The CDR3 loop reads CASTEVGAQHF. DNA for the CDR3: TGTGCCAGCACCGAGGTCGGGGCCCAGCATTTT.